The entry that follows covers one T cell receptor beta chain sequence. Its antigen is currently not known. Base quality data are lacking; no much larger clone is found one base away. The junction carries 13 bases between V and J, which are trimmed by 3 bases and 8 bases respectively. Inclusive of the bounding cysteine and phenylalanine, the CDR3 is 13 residues long. The kept DNA is CDR3 alone, 39 bases in frame from the first base. CDR1 and CDR2 (MGHDK, SYGVNS) derive from the germline V gene. This sample was taken from a study of Graves' ophthalmopathy and Graves' hyperthyroidism (dated 2018 in TCRdb). Context from the whole study: Peripheral blood samples were taken at the time of initial diagnosis, before any treatment was given. To explore V-J signatures that separate ophthalmopathy from hyperthyroidism, a discovery set of about 98 patients was enrolled, consisting of about 45 with ophthalmopathy and 57 with stable hyperthyroidism. In total, 135 blood samples were TCR-sequenced: 40 to 45 ophthalmopathy, under 85 hyperthyroidism and some 17 hyperthyroidism-to-ophthalmopathy patients. Once sampling was done, hyperthyroidism patients were given methimazole at a starting dose of 30 mg daily, while ophthalmopathy patients were given high-dose intravenous methylprednisolone. In 6 or 7 hyperthyroidism patients, T-cell repertoires of thyroid tissue and blood were compared. An independent validation cohort was composed of 18 hyperthyroidism patients and around 16 patients who later progressed from hyperthyroidism to ophthalmopathy. To tell Graves' ophthalmopathy apart from Graves' hyperthyroidism, and to predict which patients would progress to ophthalmopathy, the study relied on TCR beta repertoire signatures.

For repertoire sequencing, the TCR beta CDR3 regions were amplified from RNA transcripts. The first round was an RT-PCR using HTBI primers with the Qiagen OneStep RT-PCR kit, and this first round was followed by a second-round multiplex PCR, then size selection and purification. The libraries underwent paired-end sequencing with 100 bp reads on an Illumina HiSeq2000. The authors processed their data as follows. SOAPnuke was used for read processing, and reads with adapters, uncalled bases, a mean Phred below 15, or no exact constant-primer or identifier match were discarded. COPE v1.2.5 was used to merge high-quality paired reads. Unique nucleotide sequences were defined as clonotypes and aligned to IMGT TRB V, D and J references using MiTCR v1.1. Only V-J combinations with frequency above 0.0001 were analysed, covering approximately 99% of repertoires. For each V-J combination, a TCR clonal expansion and chaos score was defined as F50 clonal expansion divided by the chaos observed in the TCRdist matrix. Welch's t-statistics and random forest were used to reduce the features to about a dozen V-J combinations, which were then used as input to a naive Bayes classifier. The similarity between thyroid and blood repertoires was quantified using the Morisita-Horn index. TCRdb handled the public reads itself, with Q25 trimming in fastp and clone calling in MiXCR, and kept productive beta chains. Entries that share a CDR3 protein sequence are merged under the most common genes and DNA. TCRdb's processing, not the study's, gives the V and J calls here. A total of roughly 700,000 distinct CDR3 sequences appear in this sample, around 40% of them only once. The ten top clones hold around 40% of the sample.

Ophthalmopathy patients were characterized by moderately to severely active disease, a Clinical Activity Score of at least 3, a NOSPECS grade of at least 4, and a disease duration under 3 months. Anyone with other autoimmune diseases, uncontrolled infections, pregnancy or lactation was excluded from the study. Diagnosis relied on clinical symptoms, serum thyroxine, TRAb, thyroid ultrasound and orbital computed tomography. Ficoll-Paque density gradient centrifugation was used to isolate PBMCs from 8.5 to 10 ml of fresh peripheral blood. Total RNA was extracted with Trizol reagent and quality-checked on an Agilent 2100 Bioanalyzer. What the research found in general, with its limitations: In cross-validation, the 13-signature model distinguished ophthalmopathy from stable hyperthyroidism with approximately 88% sensitivity and nearly 82% specificity, and in the test set the corresponding values were roughly 80% and 76%. No statistical method was used to predetermine the sample size, and group allocation was not hidden from the investigators. In validation, the model predicted ophthalmopathy progression with more than 55% sensitivity and about 73% specificity; some twelve predicted patients were CT-confirmed with GO in a median of approximately 6.5 months. Most expanded thyroid clonotypes with frequency above 0.001 were also detected in blood, suggesting blood repertoires may reflect the thyroid immune response.

This chain is built from TRBV25-1 and TRBJ1-2, with no D gene named confidently. The sequence came from an adult man with Graves' ophthalmopathy. Sequenced: peripheral blood. The nucleotide sequence is TGTGCCAGCAGTGATAGGGCTTTGGGGGGCTACACCTTC. It translates to CASSDRALGGYTF.